This passage covers 20 T cell receptor beta chains from one sample sequenced in a study of blood T cells in healthy people across ages. The second PCR ran roughly 6 to 11 cycles with a sample-barcoded 5' primer and J-beta primers. TCRdb fed the 5' RACE reads into MiXCR, producing one record per CDR3 protein. The repertoire includes fewer than 800,000 distinct CDR3 sequences, approximately 25% of them detected once, and around 9.2% sits in the top ten. These same data were also listed under a study on T cells of mothers and their children.

The specimen sequenced was blood. Receptor source: a boy between 10 and 17 years old in good health.

Comments on this clonotype: The junction departs from germline at one end; a sequencing error may be responsible. V usage is TRBV29-1 and J usage is TRBJ2-5; the D is unclear. This CDR3 region has 16 residues. Per the germline V gene, CDR1 is SQVTM and CDR2 is ANQGSEA. CDR3 nucleotides: TGCAGCGTTGAAGGCAATGGGCAGGTCTATCAAGAGACCCAGTGCTTC. The encoded protein is CSVEGNGQVYQETQCF.

The table lists this clonotype with many counts. V and J are TRBV27 and TRBJ2-5; possible D gene TRBD2, 5 bases. V dropped 3 bases and J dropped 4 bases, with 12 bases sitting between them. The germline CDR1 and CDR2 sequences are MNHEY and SMNVEV (reference sequence). The CDR3 is made up of 14 amino acids. The CDR3 nucleotides read TGTGCCAGCAGTTTGAGGACTTCCCGAGAGACCCAGTACTTC. This gives the protein CASSLRTSRETQYF.

This clonotype was observed a single time. The V gene is TRBV27, the J gene TRBJ1-1; unclear D gene. V was cut by 7 bases and J by 1 base, with 13 bases left in between. The germline V gene encodes CDR1 MNHEY and CDR2 SMNVEV (reference sequence). The CDR3 sequence is 14 residues long. CDR3: CASTRVGWNTEAFF. The CDR3 bases are TGTGCCAGCACCCGGGTAGGGTGGAACACTGAAGCTTTCTTT.

The gene calls are TRBV19 and TRBJ2-5, with D perhaps assigned TRBD1 or TRBD2 (5 bases each). The CDR3 is made up of 13 amino acids. The V end lost 7 bases, the J end lost 2 bases, and 11 bases lay between the germline ends. Germline CDR1 LNHDA, CDR2 SQIVND (reference sequence). The CDR3 bases are TGTGCCAGTATGGGACGCGGACAAGAGACCCAGTACTTC. It translates to CASMGRGQETQYF.

There are a few counts of this clonotype. CDR3 in amino acids: CASSDGTIGTTDTQYF. In DNA, the CDR3 is TGTGCCAGCAGTGACGGGACCATCGGGACCACAGATACGCAGTATTTT. The rearrangement links TRBV6-1 to TRBJ2-3; D is possibly TRBD1 or TRBD2 (5 bases each). Germline loops: CDR1 MNHNS, CDR2 SASEGT. The CDR3 covers 16 residues. Trimming removed 3 bases from V and 2 bases from J, with 15 bases in between.

The gene calls are TRBV6-1 and TRBJ2-5, with D perhaps matching TRBD2 (6 bases). The CDR3 runs 14 residues. Germline lookup yields CDR1 MNHNS and CDR2 SASEGT. V lost 7 bases and J 4 bases, leaving 16 bases between the germline ends. As DNA, the CDR3 is TGTGCCAGCACCACGGGAGTGTCGGTAGAGACCCAGTACTTC. Amino acid sequence: CASTTGVSVETQYF.

This chain links TRBV5-1 with TRBJ2-3; 11 bases match TRBD2. With 0 bases clipped from V and 6 bases from J, the junction kept 9 bases outside the gene matches. Germline lookup yields CDR1 SGHRS and CDR2 YFSETQ. CDR3 length equals 17 residues. The CDR3 reads CASSLVTSGGQRDTQYF. The DNA for the CDR3 is TGCGCCAGCAGCTTGGTAACTAGCGGGGGTCAAAGGGATACGCAGTATTTT.

This chain links TRBV20-1 with TRBJ2-7; tentatively, D is TRBD1 (5 bases). The CDR3 consists of 13 residues. CDR1 and CDR2 from the germline V gene are DFQATT and SNEGSKA (reference sequence). The V gene lost 6 bases and the J gene lost 0 bases, with 12 bases spanning the gap. CDR3 sequence: CSANRQNSYEQYF. Here the CDR3 DNA reads TGCAGTGCCAACCGACAGAACTCCTACGAGCAGTACTTC.

The gene calls are TRBV20-1 and TRBJ2-7; no clear D. Per germline, CDR1 DFQATT and CDR2 SNEGSKA (reference sequence). This CDR3 contains 12 residues. V gave up 3 bases and J gave up 3 bases, with 9 bases separating them. CDR3 DNA: TGCAGTGCTAGGCTAGATCGCTACGAGCAGTACTTC. Protein: CSARLDRYEQYF.

This clonotype was counted a few times. The CDR3 spells CASSLRARSYEQYF. CDR3 nucleotide sequence: TGTGCCAGCAGTTTGAGAGCTCGGTCGTACGAGCAGTACTTC. The chain joins TRBV27 to TRBJ2-7; D is unclear. Trimming shortened V by 3 bases and J by 4 bases, and 13 bases separated the two germline ends. The CDR3 covers 14 residues. Germline CDR1 reads MNHEY; CDR2 reads SMNVEV (reference sequence).

This clonotype was seen only a few times. The chain is built from TRBV29-1 and TRBJ2-3, with a weak D call TRBD1 (6 bases). V shed 6 bases and J shed 2 bases, with 18 bases lying between them. The CDR3 spans 15 residues. Per germline, CDR1 SQVTM and CDR2 ANQGSEA. The CDR3 reads CSVVQGQFLTDTQYF. CDR3 DNA sequence: TGCAGCGTAGTACAGGGCCAGTTCCTCACAGATACGCAGTATTTT.

This clonotype has just a few counts. The genes are TRBV29-1 and TRBJ2-2; D might be TRBD1 (5 bases). The ends were cut back, 0 bases at V and 4 bases at J, with 15 bases in the middle. CDR3 length equals 16 residues. CDR1 SQVTM and CDR2 ANQGSEA come from the germline V gene. CDR3 sequence: CSVEDPYRGLTGELFF. The CDR3 DNA is TGCAGCGTTGAAGATCCGTATAGGGGTCTCACCGGGGAGCTGTTTTTT.

Only a few counts were recorded for this clonotype. J is TRBJ2-4 and V is TRBV7-2; D is perhaps TRBD1 or TRBD2 (7 bases each). V was cut by 1 base and J by 8 bases, with 15 bases left in between. The germline CDR1 and CDR2 sequences are SGHTA and FQGNSA. The CDR3 has 15 amino acids. CDR3 sequence: CASSLVVAGGDIQYF. The CDR3 DNA is TGTGCCAGCAGCTTAGTTGTTGCAGGGGGGGACATTCAGTACTTC.

The rearrangement joins TRBV3-1 to TRBJ2-5; D unresolved. The closer fit of TRBJ2-7 to the DNA end suggests the J call may be wrong. CDR3 length: 16 amino acids. Per germline, CDR1 LGHDT and CDR2 YNNKEL (reference sequence). The DNA of the CDR3 is TGTGCCAGCAGCCAAGATCTCGGCCGGCGCGTCGGCGAGCAGTACTTC. Encoded protein: CASSQDLGRRVGEQYF.

This clonotype was observed a few times. The genes are TRBV5-1 and TRBJ2-5, with unresolved D. Germline lookup yields CDR1 SGHRS and CDR2 YFSETQ. The CDR3 loop spans 13 amino acids. The ends were cut back, 1 base at V and 3 bases at J, with 7 bases in the middle. The CDR3 coding sequence is TGCGCCAGCAGCTTGTATCTCGAAGAGACCCAGTACTTC. Its protein product is CASSLYLEETQYF.

This clonotype occurred once. The chain employs TRBV21-1 and TRBJ2-7; the table's TRBD2 call for D was not verified on the DNA. TRBV21-1 is tagged as a pseudogene. The CDR3 spans 17 residues. The CDR3 nucleotides are TGTGCCAGCAGCAAAAGAGTGTCTAGCGGGACCGCCTACGAGCAGTACTTC. This gives the protein CASSKRVSSGTAYEQYF.

This chain's CDR3 is CATGTSGGQYF. DNA for the CDR3: TGTGCCACCGGAACTAGCGGGGGGCAGTACTTC. V usage is TRBV15 and J usage is TRBJ2-7; TRBD2 aligns across 11 bases. The CDR3 runs to 11 residues. From germline, CDR1 is LNHNV and CDR2 YYDKDF (reference sequence). The trim removed 8 bases at V and 9 bases at J, leaving 3 bases unmatched.

This sequence joins TRBV5-4 and TRBJ2-7, with D maybe TRBD1 (5 bases). Germline values: CDR1 SGHNT, CDR2 YYREEE (reference sequence). The CDR3 totals 12 residues. Trimming cost V 1 base and J 6 bases, with 8 bases left between them. CDR3 coding DNA: TGTGCCAGCAGCTTGCTGGGGCCCGAGCAGTACTTC. The encoded protein is CASSLLGPEQYF.

This clonotype was counted only a few times. The rearrangement links TRBV9 to TRBJ2-1; D call uncertain. Trimming took off 2 bases at V and 2 bases at J, with 11 bases between the two ends. The germline gives CDR1 SGDLS, CDR2 YYNGEE. There are 15 residues in the CDR3. As DNA, the CDR3 is TGTGCCAGCAGCGTGGGCGCGGCCACCTACAATGAGCAGTTCTTC. As protein: CASSVGAATYNEQFF.

This clonotype appeared a few times. The V and J genes are TRBV14 and TRBJ1-2; D remains ambiguous. V was cut by 2 bases and J by 1 base, with 8 bases left in between. Per germline, CDR1 SGHDN and CDR2 FVKESK. The CDR3 runs 14 residues. CDR3 sequence (DNA): TGTGCCAGCAGCCAATCCGTTTATAACTATGGCTACACCTTC. Residues: CASSQSVYNYGYTF.